Each of the 10 T cell receptor beta chains below was sequenced from the same sample in a study of shared clonotypes between healthy human individuals. Using immunoSEQ multiplex PCR, the repertoire was profiled, and TCRdb retains in-frame clones only, with some absent. The sample yields 1 million to 1.2 million clones, 60% to 85% seen once. The sequencing input was memory CD4+ T cells from PBMCs. Documented subset: CD45RA-negative fraction. The receptors here all came from a young man in good health. Some clones in this sample may be carry-over from other donors' samples.

This clone was seen only a few times. V and J are TRBV28 and TRBJ2-7; 8 nucleotides line up with TRBD2. Germline V gives CDR1 MDHEN, CDR2 SYDVKM. This CDR3 is 14 amino acids long. Trimming at V came to 10 bases and at J to 0 bases, leaving 8 bases not matched to a gene. The CDR3 DNA follows: TGTGCCATCCAAACTAGCGGTTCCTCCTACGAGCAGTACTTC. Its translation is CAIQTSGSSYEQYF.

V and J are TRBV5-1 and TRBJ2-7; possible D gene TRBD1, 7 bases. This CDR3 region has 14 residues. V was cut by 4 bases and J by 4 bases, with 15 bases left in between. Germline V gene sequence: CDR1 SGHRS, CDR2 YFSETQ. The CDR3 reads CASSRPRGAYEQYF. The DNA of the CDR3 is TGCGCCAGCAGCCGTCCCAGGGGGGCGTACGAGCAGTACTTC.

This clone was seen just once. V gene TRBV6-6 combines with J gene TRBJ2-3, with TRBD2 matching over 10 bases. Germline-derived CDR1 and CDR2 are MNHNY and SVGAGI (reference sequence). The CDR3 is made up of 15 amino acids. With 2 bases clipped from V and 6 bases from J, the junction kept 5 bases outside the gene matches. The CDR3 loop reads CASSYQAGGLDTQYF. In nucleotides, the CDR3 is TGTGCCAGCAGTTACCAAGCGGGAGGGCTGGATACGCAGTATTTT.

The chain links TRBV19 to TRBJ2-7; 9 nucleotides match TRBD1. This CDR3 spans 13 amino acids. V lost 9 bases, J lost 4 bases, and 7 bases stayed unmatched. CDR1 is LNHDA, CDR2 SQIVND, per germline (reference sequence). The CDR3 coding sequence is TGTGCCAGCCGCCAGGACAGGGGTTACGAGCAGTACTTC. Translated: CASRQDRGYEQYF.

This chain connects TRBV11-2 to TRBJ2-4, with 12 nucleotides matching TRBD2. The CDR3 is 20 amino acids. The V gene end was trimmed by 0 bases and the J gene end by 0 bases; junction bases not matched to a gene: 9. Germline V gene lookup returns CDR1 SGHAT and CDR2 FQNNGV. CDR3 protein: CASSLDLGLAGILAKNIQYF. The CDR3 DNA reads TGTGCCAGCAGCTTAGACCTGGGACTAGCGGGTATACTAGCCAAAAACATTCAGTACTTC.

The rearrangement links TRBV7-2 to TRBJ2-7; 10 nucleotides align to TRBD2. The CDR3 contains 15 residues. Germline-derived CDR1 and CDR2 are SGHTA and FQGNSA. The V segment lost 5 bases and the J segment 7 bases; nucleotides outside the gene matches: 11. The CDR3 DNA reads as TGTGCCAGCAGCCCCTCTAGCGGGAGTTGGCAAGAGCAGTACTTC. It codes for CASSPSSGSWQEQYF. Complete variable domain (other parts from reference TRBV7-2 and TRBJ2-7): GAGVSQSPSNKVTEKGKDVELRCDPISGHTALYWYRQSLGQGLEFLIYFQGNSAPDKSGLPSDRFSAERTGGSVSTLTIQRTQQEDSAVYLCASSPSSGSWQEQYFGPGTRLTVT.

This clone was found a few times. The chain combines TRBV18 with TRBJ2-1, with 14 bases matching TRBD2. Germline V lookup: CDR1 KGHSH, CDR2 LQKENI. The trim removed 1 base at V and 8 bases at J, leaving 4 bases unmatched. The CDR3 has 16 residues. In DNA form, the CDR3 reads TGTGCCAGCTCACCACAAGGGACTAGCGGGAGTGATGAGCAGTTCTTC. Translated: CASSPQGTSGSDEQFF. Based on the CDR3 plus reference TRBV18 and TRBJ2-1, the full variable domain is NAGVMQNPRHLVRRRGQEARLRCSPMKGHSHVYWYRQLPEEGLKFMVYLQKENIIDESGMPKERFSAEFPKEGPSILRIQQVVRGDSAAYFCASSPQGTSGSDEQFFGPGTRLTVL.

In its sample, this clone was seen many times. V usage is TRBV7-8 and J usage is TRBJ2-1, with D perhaps matching TRBD1 or TRBD2 (6 bases each). Germline V gene lookup returns CDR1 SGHVS and CDR2 FQNEAQ. V lost 7 bases and J lost 5, with 21 bases in between. CDR3 length equals 16 residues. The CDR3 coding sequence is TGTGCCAGCATCAGCGACGCCCGGGGGCCTAACAATGAGCAGTTCTTC. Encoded protein: CASISDARGPNNEQFF.

The chain has TRBV18 and TRBJ2-2; weak D call: TRBD1 (5 bases). The V end was cut by 1 base, the J end by 1 base, with 7 bases between. CDR3 size: 15 residues. CDR1 is KGHSH, CDR2 LQKENI, per germline. CDR3 DNA: TGTGCCAGCTCACCACAGGGGTTGAACACCGGGGAGCTGTTTTTT. Protein sequence: CASSPQGLNTGELFF.

This clone was seen only once. The chain has TRBV7-3 and TRBJ2-7; 8 bases are shared with TRBD1. CDR3 length: 13 amino acids. Germline V gives CDR1 SGHTA, CDR2 FQGTGA. Losses at the gene ends were 5 bases for V and 3 bases for J; bases not matched to a gene: 3. The CDR3 bases are TGTGCCAGCAGCCCGGGACAGGACTACGAGCAGTACTTC. Translation: CASSPGQDYEQYF.